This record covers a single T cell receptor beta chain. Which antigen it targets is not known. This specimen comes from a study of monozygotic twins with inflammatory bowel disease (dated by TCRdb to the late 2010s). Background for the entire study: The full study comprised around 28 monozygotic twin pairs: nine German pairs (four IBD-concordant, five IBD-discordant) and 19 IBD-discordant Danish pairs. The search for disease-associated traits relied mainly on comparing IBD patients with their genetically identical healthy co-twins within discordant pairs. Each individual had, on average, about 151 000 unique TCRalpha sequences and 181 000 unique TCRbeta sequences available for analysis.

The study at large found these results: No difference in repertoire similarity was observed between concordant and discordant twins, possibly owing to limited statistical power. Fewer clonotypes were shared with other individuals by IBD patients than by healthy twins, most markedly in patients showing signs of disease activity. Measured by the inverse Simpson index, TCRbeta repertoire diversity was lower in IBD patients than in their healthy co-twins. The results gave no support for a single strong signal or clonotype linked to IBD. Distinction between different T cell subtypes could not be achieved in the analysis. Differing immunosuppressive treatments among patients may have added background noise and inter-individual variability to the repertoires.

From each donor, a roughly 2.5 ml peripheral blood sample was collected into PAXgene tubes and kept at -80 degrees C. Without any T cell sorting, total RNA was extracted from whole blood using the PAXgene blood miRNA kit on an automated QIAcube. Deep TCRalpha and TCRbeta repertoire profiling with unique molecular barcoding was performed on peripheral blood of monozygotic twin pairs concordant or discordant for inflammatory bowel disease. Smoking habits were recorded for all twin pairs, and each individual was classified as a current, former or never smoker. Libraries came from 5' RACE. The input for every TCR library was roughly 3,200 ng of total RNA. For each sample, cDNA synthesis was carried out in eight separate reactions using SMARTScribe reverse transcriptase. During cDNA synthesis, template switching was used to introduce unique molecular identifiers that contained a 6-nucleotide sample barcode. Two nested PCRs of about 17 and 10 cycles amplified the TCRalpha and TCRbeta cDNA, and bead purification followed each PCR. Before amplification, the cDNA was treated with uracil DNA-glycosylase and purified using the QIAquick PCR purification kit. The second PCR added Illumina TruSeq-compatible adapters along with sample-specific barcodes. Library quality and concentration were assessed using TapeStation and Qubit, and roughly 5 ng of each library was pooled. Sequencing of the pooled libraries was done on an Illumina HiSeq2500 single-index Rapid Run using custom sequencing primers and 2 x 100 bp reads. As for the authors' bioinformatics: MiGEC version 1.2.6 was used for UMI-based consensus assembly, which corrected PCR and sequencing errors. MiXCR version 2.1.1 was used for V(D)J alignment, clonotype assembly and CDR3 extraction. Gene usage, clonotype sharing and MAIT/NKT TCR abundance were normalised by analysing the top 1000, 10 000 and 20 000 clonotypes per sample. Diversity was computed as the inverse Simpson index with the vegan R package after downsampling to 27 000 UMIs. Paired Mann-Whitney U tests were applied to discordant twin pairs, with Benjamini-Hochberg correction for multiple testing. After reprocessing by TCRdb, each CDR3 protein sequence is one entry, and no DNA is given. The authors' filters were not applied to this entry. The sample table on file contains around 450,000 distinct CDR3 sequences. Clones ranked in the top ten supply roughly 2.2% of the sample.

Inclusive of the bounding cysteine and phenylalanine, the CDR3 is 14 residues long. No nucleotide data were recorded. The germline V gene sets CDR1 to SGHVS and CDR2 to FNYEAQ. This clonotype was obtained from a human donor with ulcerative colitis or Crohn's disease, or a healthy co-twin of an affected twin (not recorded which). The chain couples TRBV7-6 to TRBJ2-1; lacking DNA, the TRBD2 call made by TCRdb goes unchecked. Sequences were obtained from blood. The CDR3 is CASSSSPLANEQFF.